This record concerns one T cell receptor beta chain sequence. CD8 cells regarded as naive lacked CD45RO, were positively chosen for CCR7, and omitted terminally differentiated effector memory CD45RA+ cells. The record originates from a study of shared clonotypes between healthy human individuals. Only in-frame clones appear in the TCRdb table, and some are missing; sequencing was by immunoSEQ multiplex PCR. Of around 2,000,000 clones listed, about 95% are singletons. This CDR3 contains 15 residues. V was clipped by 2 bases and J by 3 bases; unmatched bases: 7. Germline V gives CDR1 MNHEY, CDR2 SMNVEV (reference sequence).

Material for sequencing was naive CD8+ T cells sorted from blood. The chain couples TRBV27 to TRBJ2-7; 7 bases line up with TRBD1. The clonotype comes from a young man in good health. The CDR3 loop is CASSLRGPSNYEQYF. CDR3 DNA: TGTGCCAGCAGTTTAAGGGGGCCATCCAACTACGAGCAGTACTTC.